This TCR beta chain was profiled in a study of molecular identifiers for immune sequencing clone quantification. Study background: In replicates, the authors split RNA from approximately 20,000 or 100,000 naive CD8 cells five ways and sequenced four.

Comment on this clonotype: Antigen specificity is unknown. This clone may be a read error of a much larger clone one base away. The conserved closing phenylalanine or tryptophan is absent in this CDR3, likely reflecting a read error.

Previously described methods with listed TCR primers produced the bulk TCR libraries. Each CDR3 protein is one row after TCRdb ran MiXCR on the PCR reads. The data show roughly 100,000 distinct CDR3 sequences, about 35% seen once. Study-wide findings and caveats: The share of molecules held by clones above 20 RNA copies was over 99% in effector cells and under 1% in naive cells.

This TCR was recovered from a human donor in good health. Some libraries in this study had Jurkat cell RNA spiked in. Source material: naive CD8+ T cells from blood, with Jurkat cell RNA spiked in. Subset specified: FACS-sorted CD8+CD4-CCR7+CD45RA+ naive T cells.

The CDR3 DNA is TGTGCCATCAGTGAGTCAGACTACGAGCAGTACTAC. It codes for CAISESDYEQYY. The chain carries TRBV10-3 and TRBJ2-7, with D uncertain. The CDR3 contains 12 residues. CDR1 is ENHRY and CDR2 is SYGVKD in the germline V gene. The germline V and J ends were trimmed by 0 bases and 3 bases, with 3 bases remaining between them.